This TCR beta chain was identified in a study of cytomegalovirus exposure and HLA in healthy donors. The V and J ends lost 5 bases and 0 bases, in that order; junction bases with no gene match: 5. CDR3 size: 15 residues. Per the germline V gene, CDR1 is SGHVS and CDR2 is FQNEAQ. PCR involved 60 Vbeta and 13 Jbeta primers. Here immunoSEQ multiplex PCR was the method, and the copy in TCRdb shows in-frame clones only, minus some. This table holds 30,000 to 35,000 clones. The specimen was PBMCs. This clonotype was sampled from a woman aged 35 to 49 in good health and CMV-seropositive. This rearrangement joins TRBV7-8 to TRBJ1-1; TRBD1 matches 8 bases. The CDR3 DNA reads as TGTGCCAGCAGCCCCTCGACAGGGGTGAACACTGAAGCTTTCTTT. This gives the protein CASSPSTGVNTEAFF.